This T cell receptor (beta chain) stems from a study of OX40 agonist ivuxolimab in advanced cancers. Study summary: Of the participants, approximately 36% had some prior anti-PD-1, anti-PD-L1 or anti-CTLA-4 therapy, which was allowed. Whole-study results and caveats: What antigens the expanded peripheral T cells recognized was never established.

Blood sampling was done at baseline, cycle 4 day 1, and cycle 7 day 1. Measured with immunoSEQ multiplex PCR; TCRdb has only the in-frame clones, and not every one. Of under 95,000 clones in the sample, approximately 86% were seen once. The CDR3 sequence is 15 residues long. Trimming pared 4 bases from V and 2 bases from J, leaving 14 bases between. CDR1 is SGHTA, CDR2 FQGTGA, per germline. With respect to this clone: Its matching antigen is unknown.

Source: CD4+ or CD8+ T cells sorted from blood, taken in a trial of the OX40 agonist ivuxolimab. This chain uses TRBV7-3 with TRBJ2-5; perhaps TRBD2 as D (7 bases). The TCR was taken from an adult with an advanced solid tumor such as melanoma, head and neck, liver or kidney cancer. CDR3 DNA: TGTGCCAGCAGCTCCTCGGGGGGCAGGCAAGAGACCCAGTACTTC. The encoded protein is CASSSSGGRQETQYF.